Below are 11 T cell receptor beta chains sequenced from a single sample in a study of cytomegalovirus exposure and HLA in healthy donors. The method was immunoSEQ multiplex PCR; TCRdb's version includes in-frame clones alone and lacks a portion of them. The sample shows roughly 330,000 clones, roughly 87% of them seen only once. The specimen sequenced was PBMCs. All receptors derive from a woman aged 25 to 45 in good health and CMV-seropositive.

The chain couples TRBV7-9 to TRBJ1-2; the D gene is possibly TRBD1 (5 bases). From germline, CDR1 is SEHNR and CDR2 FQNEAQ (reference sequence). V was shortened by 5 bases and J by 5 bases, with 12 bases between the two germline ends. CDR3 length: 13 amino acids. The chain's CDR3 is CASSPTESYGYTF. In DNA form, the CDR3 reads TGTGCCAGCAGCCCGACAGAATCTTATGGCTACACCTTC.

The chain uses TRBV30 and TRBJ2-4; D unresolved. The V end was cut by 5 bases, the J end by 3 bases, with 14 bases between. The CDR3 runs to 14 residues. The germline V gene has CDR1 GTSNPN and CDR2 SVGIG (reference sequence). DNA of the CDR3: TGTGCCTGGGAACCTTGGGTAGGCAAAAACATTCAGTACTTC. Residues: CAWEPWVGKNIQYF.

The gene calls are TRBV28 and TRBJ1-1; D is uncertain. The V gene lost 6 bases and the J gene lost 5 bases, with 16 bases spanning the gap. The CDR3 length is 14 residues. From germline, CDR1 is MDHEN and CDR2 SYDVKM. For the CDR3, the DNA is TGTGCCAGCAGAACCCGAGTCGGGGTTACTGAAGCTTTCTTT. Amino acids: CASRTRVGVTEAFF.

V usage is TRBV27 and J usage is TRBJ1-1, with 8 bases fitting TRBD1. V shed 7 bases and J 1 base; nucleotides not matched to a gene: 8. Germline-derived CDR1 and CDR2 are MNHEY and SMNVEV (reference sequence). This CDR3 comprises 15 residues. The CDR3 is CASNAMTGENTEAFF. The CDR3 coding sequence is TGTGCCAGCAACGCCATGACAGGGGAGAACACTGAAGCTTTCTTT.

The gene calls are TRBV6-4 and TRBJ2-7; 12 bases match TRBD2. The junction had 7 bases not matched to a gene; V was cut back by 10 bases and J by 3 bases. Per germline, CDR1 MRHNA and CDR2 SNTAGT. CDR3 length: 14 amino acids. CDR3 coding DNA: TGTGCCACCAAAAGACTAGCGGGAGACTACGAGCAGTACTTC. The encoded protein is CATKRLAGDYEQYF.

The V gene is TRBV30, the J gene TRBJ2-3; 14 nucleotides match TRBD2. Trimming at V came to 1 base and at J to 5 bases, leaving 2 bases not matched to a gene. This CDR3 contains 15 residues. The germline V gene has CDR1 GTSNPN and CDR2 SVGIG (reference sequence). The CDR3 DNA sequence: TGTGCCTGGAGTGCCGGGACTAGCGGGAGAGATACGCAGTATTTT. Amino acid sequence: CAWSAGTSGRDTQYF.

The J gene is TRBJ1-6, the V gene TRBV2; D might be TRBD1 (5 bases). The CDR3 has 17 amino acids. The germline gives CDR1 SNHLY, CDR2 FYNNEI. Trimming shortened V by 0 bases and J by 7 bases, and 16 bases separated the two germline ends. The CDR3 DNA follows: TGTGCCAGCAGTGAAGCGCTTCTGGCAGGGAGAAATTCACCCCTCCACTTT. Its translation: CASSEALLAGRNSPLHF.

The rearrangement uses TRBV10-2 and TRBJ1-2; D is undetermined. Germline CDR1 reads WSHSY; CDR2 reads SAAADI. The V and J ends lost 7 bases and 4 bases respectively, with 7 bases between them. The CDR3 totals 11 residues. The CDR3 DNA is TGCGCCAGCATCGGGAGCTATGGCTACACCTTC. It codes for CASIGSYGYTF.

As to this clone: The junction departs from the called germline gene at one end, perhaps through a read error. The chain joins TRBV27 to TRBJ2-1; TRBD2 aligns across 11 bases. Germline-derived CDR1 and CDR2 are MNHEY and SMNVEV (reference sequence). This CDR3 has 16 amino acids. The chain's CDR3 is CASSLQTSGKFNKQFF. As DNA, the CDR3 is TGTGCCAGCAGTTTACAGACTAGCGGGAAATTCAATAAGCAGTTCTTC.

CDR3 nucleotides: TGTGCCAGCAGCCGACGGGAGGGCGAGACCCAGTACTTC. It yields the protein CASSRREGETQYF. This rearrangement joins TRBV7-3 to TRBJ2-5; 8 nucleotides align to TRBD2. The J segment lost 5 bases and the V segment lost 5 bases, leaving 4 bases of the junction unmatched. Germline loops: CDR1 SGHTA, CDR2 FQGTGA. The CDR3 has 13 amino acids.

The CDR3 loop is CASSQTTDRLGNYGYTF. The DNA for the CDR3 is TGCGCCAGCAGCCAAACAACCGACAGATTGGGTAACTATGGCTACACCTTC. V gene TRBV4-3 combines with J gene TRBJ1-2, with a possible D match to TRBD1 (5 bases). This CDR3 contains 17 residues. Trimming removed 2 bases at V and 1 base at J, with 17 bases between. From germline, CDR1 is LGHNA and CDR2 YSLEER.